This entry concerns a single T cell receptor (beta chain). This clonotype was counted many times. The clone's antigen remains unknown. No base quality information exists; no much larger clone differs at one position. Including the terminal cysteine and phenylalanine, the CDR3 comprises 16 residues. Only the CDR3 part of the read is kept: 48 bases, read in frame from the first base. Trimming costs V 4 bases and J 0 bases, and their ends lie 13 bases apart. Looking up the germline V gene yields CDR1 SNHLY and CDR2 FYNNEI. The receptor library was made with 5' RACE. Sequencer: NextSeq 500. To allow correction of PCR and sequencing errors, the TCR library protocol tagged every TCR cDNA molecule with a unique molecular identifier. In the original analysis: TCR identification, UMI-based error correction and CDR3 extraction were all carried out with Decombinator tools. TCRs above a frequency of 2 per 1,000, corresponding to the top 1% of the tumor frequency distribution, were defined as expanded. Renyi diversity was calculated using the R vegan package after each repertoire was subsampled 100 times to 5,000 TCRs. CDR3 similarity networks were built from amino acid triplet string-kernel similarity, with CDR3s being connected when pairwise similarity was above 0.82. The raw public reads went through TCRdb reprocessing: fastp at Q25, MiXCR clone calling, in-frame beta chains kept. Every entry covers one CDR3 protein and lists the most common genes and DNA from its rows. The V and J calls and clone size are TCRdb's, not the authors'. The sample data list 75,000 or so distinct CDR3 sequences, and 8% of these were observed just once. The ten largest clones add up to under 8% of the sample.

This entry belongs to a study of spatial heterogeneity in lung cancer (dated by TCRdb to about 2019). At the level of the whole study: Beta-chain transcripts were consistently detected in greater numbers than alpha-chain transcripts, which likely reflects a higher abundance of beta-chain transcripts. Nonsynonymous mutation counts, determined by whole-exome sequencing of tumor tissue, were related to TCR repertoire features. In non-small cell lung cancer, the study quantitatively compared TCR alpha and beta repertoires across several tumor regions, matched nontumor lung, and blood. At surgery, hundreds of tumor regions, approximately 64 matched nontumor lung samples and 45 to 60 PBMC samples were TCR-sequenced for both alpha and beta chains. In the raw uncorrected reads, each unique combination of TCR and UMI appeared more than ten times on average. Here is what the overall study found, with its caveats: Confirming at a functional level the hypothesis that regional TCRs recognize regional mutations was considered to require additional single-cell paired TCR alpha and beta sequencing. Ubiquitous expanded tumor TCRs were detected in blood more often at tumor resection than at routine follow-up.

The time point tag for this specimen amounts to: sample taken at primary tumor resection. Samples were obtained from 72 patients with early-stage, untreated non-small cell lung cancer from the lung TRACERx cohort. Whole RNA extracted from tumor and nontumor lung tissue, or from cryopreserved PBMC samples, was used for TCR sequencing without cell sorting. A patient was chosen for TCR sequencing only when enough RNA was available from at least two tumor regions. The TCR comes from a male donor with early-stage non-small cell lung cancer. Here the chain combines TRBV2 and TRBJ1-3; confidence is insufficient to name the D gene. The starting material was PBMCs, obtained at surgery. The encoded CDR3 is CASSVKGRSSGNTIYF. In nucleotides, the sequence is TGTGCCAGCAGTGTGAAGGGCAGGTCCTCTGGAAACACCATATATTTT.